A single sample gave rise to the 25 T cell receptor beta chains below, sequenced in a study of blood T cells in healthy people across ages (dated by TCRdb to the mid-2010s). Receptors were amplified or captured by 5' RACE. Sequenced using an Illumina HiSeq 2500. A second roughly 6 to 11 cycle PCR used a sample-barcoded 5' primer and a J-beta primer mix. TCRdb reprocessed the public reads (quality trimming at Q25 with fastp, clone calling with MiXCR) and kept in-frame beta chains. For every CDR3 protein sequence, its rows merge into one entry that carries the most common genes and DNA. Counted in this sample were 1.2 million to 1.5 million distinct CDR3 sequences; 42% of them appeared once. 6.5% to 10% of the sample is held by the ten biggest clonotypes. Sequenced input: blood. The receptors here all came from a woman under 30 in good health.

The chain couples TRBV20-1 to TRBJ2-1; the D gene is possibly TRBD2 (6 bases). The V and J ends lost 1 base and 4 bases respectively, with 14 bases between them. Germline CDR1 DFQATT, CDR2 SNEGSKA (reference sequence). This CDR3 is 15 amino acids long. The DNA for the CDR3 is TGCAGTGCTAGAGGGGAGGCGGAGGGGTACAATGAGCAGTTCTTC. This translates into CSARGEAEGYNEQFF.

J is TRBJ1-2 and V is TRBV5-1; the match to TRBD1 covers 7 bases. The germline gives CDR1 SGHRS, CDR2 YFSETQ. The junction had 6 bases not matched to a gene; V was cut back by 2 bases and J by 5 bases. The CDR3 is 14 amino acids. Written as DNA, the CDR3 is TGCGCCAGCAGCTTACAGGGGTTTGGTTATGGCTACACCTTC. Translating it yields CASSLQGFGYGYTF.

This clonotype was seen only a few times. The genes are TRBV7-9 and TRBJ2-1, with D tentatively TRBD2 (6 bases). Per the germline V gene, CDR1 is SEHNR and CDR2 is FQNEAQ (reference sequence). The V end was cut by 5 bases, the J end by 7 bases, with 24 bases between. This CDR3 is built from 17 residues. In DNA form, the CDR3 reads TGTGCCAGCAGCCCGCGCAGGGACTCAGGATTTCGGAATGAGCAGTTCTTC. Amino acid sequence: CASSPRRDSGFRNEQFF.

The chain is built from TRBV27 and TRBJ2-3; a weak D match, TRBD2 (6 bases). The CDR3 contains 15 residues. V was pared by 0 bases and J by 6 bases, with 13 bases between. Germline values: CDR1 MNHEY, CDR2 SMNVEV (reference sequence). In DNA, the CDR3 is TGTGCCAGCAGTTTATCGACCGGGAGTTTCGATACGCAGTATTTT. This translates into CASSLSTGSFDTQYF.

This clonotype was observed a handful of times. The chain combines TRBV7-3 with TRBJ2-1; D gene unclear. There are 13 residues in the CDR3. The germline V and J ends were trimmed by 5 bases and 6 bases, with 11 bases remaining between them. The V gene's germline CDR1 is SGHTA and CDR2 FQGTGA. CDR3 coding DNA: TGTGCCAGCAGCCGCTTGGACGGCAATGAGCAGTTCTTC. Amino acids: CASSRLDGNEQFF.

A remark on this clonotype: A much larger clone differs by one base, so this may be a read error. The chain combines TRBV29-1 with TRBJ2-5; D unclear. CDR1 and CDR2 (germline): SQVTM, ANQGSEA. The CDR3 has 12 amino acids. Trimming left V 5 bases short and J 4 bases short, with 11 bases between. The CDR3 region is CSVLTLRETQYF. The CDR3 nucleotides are TGCAGCGTTCTCACACTCCGAGAGACCCAGTACTTC.

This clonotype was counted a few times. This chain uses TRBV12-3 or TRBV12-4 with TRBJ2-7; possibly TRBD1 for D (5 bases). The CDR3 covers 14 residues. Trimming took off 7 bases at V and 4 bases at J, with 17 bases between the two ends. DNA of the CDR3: TGTGCCAGCACCCTAGGGGCGCAACTATACGAGCAGTACTTC. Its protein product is CASTLGAQLYEQYF.

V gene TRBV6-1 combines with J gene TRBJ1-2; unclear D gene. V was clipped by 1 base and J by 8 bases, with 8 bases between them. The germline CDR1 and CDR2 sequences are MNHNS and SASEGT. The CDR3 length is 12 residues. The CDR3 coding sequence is TGTGCCAGCAGTGAAGACGCTTGGGGCTACACCTTC. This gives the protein CASSEDAWGYTF.

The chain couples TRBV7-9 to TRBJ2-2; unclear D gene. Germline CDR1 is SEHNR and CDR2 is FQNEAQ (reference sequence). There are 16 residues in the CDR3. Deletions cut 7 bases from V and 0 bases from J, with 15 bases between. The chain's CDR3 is CASTNNVGTNTGELFF. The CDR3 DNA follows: TGTGCCAGCACCAACAACGTGGGGACGAACACCGGGGAGCTGTTTTTT.

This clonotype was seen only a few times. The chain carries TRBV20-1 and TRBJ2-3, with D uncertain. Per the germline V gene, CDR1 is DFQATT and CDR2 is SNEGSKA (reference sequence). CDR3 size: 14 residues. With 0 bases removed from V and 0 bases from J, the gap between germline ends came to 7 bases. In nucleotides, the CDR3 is TGCAGTGCTAGAGATCCTGCTAGCACAGATACGCAGTATTTT. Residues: CSARDPASTDTQYF.

CDR3 nucleotides: TGCGCCAGCAGCCAAGTTGAAGGAAACACCATATATTTT. It encodes CASSQVEGNTIYF. V is TRBV4-1 and J is TRBJ1-3; D not resolved. Trimming pared 1 base from V and 4 bases from J, leaving 5 bases between. The germline CDR1 and CDR2 sequences are MGHRA and YSYEKL. The CDR3 extends over 13 amino acids.

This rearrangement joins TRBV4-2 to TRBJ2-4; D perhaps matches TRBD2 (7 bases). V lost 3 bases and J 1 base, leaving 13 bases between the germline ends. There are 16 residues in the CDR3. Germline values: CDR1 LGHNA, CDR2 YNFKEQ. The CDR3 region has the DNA TGTGCCAGCAGCCACACACAGGGAGGGGCCAAAAACATTCAGTACTTC. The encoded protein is CASSHTQGGAKNIQYF.

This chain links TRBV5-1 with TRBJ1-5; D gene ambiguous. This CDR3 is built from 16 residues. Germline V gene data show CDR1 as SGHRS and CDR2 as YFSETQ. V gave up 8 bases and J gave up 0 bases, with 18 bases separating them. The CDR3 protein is CASPGPRKYSNQPQHF. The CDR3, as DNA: TGCGCCAGTCCCGGACCGCGAAAATATAGCAATCAGCCCCAGCATTTT.

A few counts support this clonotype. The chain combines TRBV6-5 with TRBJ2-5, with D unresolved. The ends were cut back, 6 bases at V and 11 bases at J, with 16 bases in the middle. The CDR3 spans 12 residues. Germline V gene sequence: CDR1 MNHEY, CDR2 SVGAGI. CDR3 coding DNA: TGTGCCAGCAGCCTAAATCGAGAGCTTCAGTACTTC. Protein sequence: CASSLNRELQYF.

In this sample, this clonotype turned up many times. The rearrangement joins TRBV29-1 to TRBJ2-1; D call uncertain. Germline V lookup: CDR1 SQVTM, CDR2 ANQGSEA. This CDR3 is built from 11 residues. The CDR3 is CGATHYNEQFF. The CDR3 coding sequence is TGCGGAGCGACCCACTACAATGAGCAGTTCTTC.

CDR3 sequence: CASGHLPTEAFF. The CDR3 DNA is TGTGCCAGTGGACATCTCCCCACTGAAGCTTTCTTT. The chain couples TRBV28 to TRBJ1-1, with D possibly matching TRBD1 (5 bases). The germline V and J ends were trimmed by 9 bases and 4 bases, with 12 bases remaining between them. Per the germline V gene, CDR1 is MDHEN and CDR2 is SYDVKM. The CDR3 consists of 12 residues.

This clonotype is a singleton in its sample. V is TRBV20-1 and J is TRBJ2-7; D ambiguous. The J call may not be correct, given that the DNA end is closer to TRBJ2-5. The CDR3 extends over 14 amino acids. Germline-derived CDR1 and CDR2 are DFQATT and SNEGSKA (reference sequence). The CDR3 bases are TGCAGTGCTGGAGTTCGTGGAACCGAGGAGACCCAGTACTTC. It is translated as CSAGVRGTEETQYF.

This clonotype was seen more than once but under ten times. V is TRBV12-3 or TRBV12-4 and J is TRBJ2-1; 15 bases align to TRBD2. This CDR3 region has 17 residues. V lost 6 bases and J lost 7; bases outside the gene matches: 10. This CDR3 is CASSDPGLAGGRNEQFF. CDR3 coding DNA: TGTGCCAGCAGCGACCCGGGACTAGCGGGGGGCCGAAATGAGCAGTTCTTC.

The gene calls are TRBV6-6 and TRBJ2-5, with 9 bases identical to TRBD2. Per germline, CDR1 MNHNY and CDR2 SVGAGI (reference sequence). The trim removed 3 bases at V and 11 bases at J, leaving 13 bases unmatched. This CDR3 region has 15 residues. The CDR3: CASSYYSGGYNEQYF. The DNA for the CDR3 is TGTGCCAGCAGTTATTATAGCGGGGGCTACAATGAGCAGTACTTC.

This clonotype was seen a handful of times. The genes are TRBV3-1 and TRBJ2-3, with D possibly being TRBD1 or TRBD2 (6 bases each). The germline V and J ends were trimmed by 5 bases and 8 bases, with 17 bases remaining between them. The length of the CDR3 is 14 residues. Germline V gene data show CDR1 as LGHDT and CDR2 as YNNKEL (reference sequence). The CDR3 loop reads CASSSHGEGGTQYF. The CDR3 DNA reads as TGTGCCAGCAGCTCCCATGGCGAGGGGGGTACGCAGTATTTT.

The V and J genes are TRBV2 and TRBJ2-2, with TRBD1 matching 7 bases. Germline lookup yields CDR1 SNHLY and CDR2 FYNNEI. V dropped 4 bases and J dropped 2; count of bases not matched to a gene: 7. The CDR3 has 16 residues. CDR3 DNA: TGTGCCAGCAGTGCCGACCGGGACAGAAACACCGGGGAGCTGTTTTTT. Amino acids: CASSADRDRNTGELFF.

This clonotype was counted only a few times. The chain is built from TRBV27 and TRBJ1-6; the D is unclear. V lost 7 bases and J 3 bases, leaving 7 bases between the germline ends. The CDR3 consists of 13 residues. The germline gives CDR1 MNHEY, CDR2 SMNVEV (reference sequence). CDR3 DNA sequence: TGTGCCAGCACCAAAGACTATAATTCACCCCTCCACTTT. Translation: CASTKDYNSPLHF.

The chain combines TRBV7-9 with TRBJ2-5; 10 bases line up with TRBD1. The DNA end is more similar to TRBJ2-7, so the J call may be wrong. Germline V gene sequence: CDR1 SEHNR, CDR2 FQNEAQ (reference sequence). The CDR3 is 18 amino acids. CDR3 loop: CASSHWGQGQRGASEQYF. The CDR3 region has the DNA TGTGCCAGCAGTCATTGGGGACAGGGGCAACGTGGGGCTAGCGAGCAGTACTTC.

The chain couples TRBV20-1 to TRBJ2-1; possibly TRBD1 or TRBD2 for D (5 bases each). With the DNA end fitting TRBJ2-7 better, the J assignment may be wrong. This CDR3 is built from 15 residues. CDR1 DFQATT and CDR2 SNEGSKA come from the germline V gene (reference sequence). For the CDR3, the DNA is TGCAGTGCTAGAGACCTGGGGGAGTCCTACAATGAGCAGTACTTC. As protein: CSARDLGESYNEQYF.

CDR3 in DNA: TGTGCCAGCGTAGGGACAGTTAATTCACCCCTCCACTTT. The encoded protein is CASVGTVNSPLHF. The gene calls are TRBV6-6 and TRBJ1-6, with 7 bases fitting TRBD1. The CDR3 has 13 residues. V lost 8 bases to trimming and J lost 6 bases; unmatched junction nucleotides: 4. Germline V lookup: CDR1 MNHNY, CDR2 SVGAGI (reference sequence).